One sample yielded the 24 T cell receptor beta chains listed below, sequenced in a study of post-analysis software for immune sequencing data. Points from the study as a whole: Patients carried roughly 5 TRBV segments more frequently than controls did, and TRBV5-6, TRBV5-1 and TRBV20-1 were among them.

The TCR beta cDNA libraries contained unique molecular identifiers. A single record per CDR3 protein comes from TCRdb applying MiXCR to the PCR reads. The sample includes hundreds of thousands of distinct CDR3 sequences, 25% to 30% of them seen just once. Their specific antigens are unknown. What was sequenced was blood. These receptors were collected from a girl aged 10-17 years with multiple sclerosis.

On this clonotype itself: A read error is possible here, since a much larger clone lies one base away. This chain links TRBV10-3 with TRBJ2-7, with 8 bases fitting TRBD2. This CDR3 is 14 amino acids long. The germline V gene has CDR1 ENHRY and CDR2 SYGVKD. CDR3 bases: TGTGTCAGCCGCGCCGAGCTAGCGGGCTACGAGCAGTACTTC. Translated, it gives CVSRAELAGYEQYF.

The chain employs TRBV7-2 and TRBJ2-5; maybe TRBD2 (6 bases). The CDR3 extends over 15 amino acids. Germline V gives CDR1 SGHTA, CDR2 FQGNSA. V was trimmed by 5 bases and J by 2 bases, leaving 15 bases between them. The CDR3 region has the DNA TGTGCCAGCAGCAAAGCCGGGACTTCTCAAGAGACCCAGTACTTC. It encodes CASSKAGTSQETQYF.

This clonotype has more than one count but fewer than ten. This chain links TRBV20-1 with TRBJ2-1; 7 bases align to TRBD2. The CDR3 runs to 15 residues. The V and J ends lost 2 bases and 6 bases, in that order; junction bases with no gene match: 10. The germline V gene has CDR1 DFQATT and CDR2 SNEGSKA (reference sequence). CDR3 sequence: CSARLRGLSTNEQFF. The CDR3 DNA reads TGCAGTGCTAGACTAAGGGGACTATCTACCAATGAGCAGTTCTTC.

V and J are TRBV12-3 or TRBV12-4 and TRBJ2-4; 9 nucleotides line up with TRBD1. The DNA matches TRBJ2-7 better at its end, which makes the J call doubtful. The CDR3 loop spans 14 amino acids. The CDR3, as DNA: TGTGCCAGCAGTTCGACAGGGGGAGAAAACGAGCAGTACTTC. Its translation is CASSSTGGENEQYF.

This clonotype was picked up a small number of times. The CDR3 loop is CASSPKGGRGYGYTF. The CDR3 region has the DNA TGTGCCAGCAGCCCAAAGGGGGGGCGCGGTTATGGCTACACCTTC. The chain combines TRBV7-2 with TRBJ1-2; a weak D match, TRBD1 (6 bases). Germline V gene data show CDR1 as SGHTA and CDR2 as FQGNSA. Trimming left V 5 bases short and J 5 bases short, with 18 bases between. This CDR3 is 15 amino acids long.

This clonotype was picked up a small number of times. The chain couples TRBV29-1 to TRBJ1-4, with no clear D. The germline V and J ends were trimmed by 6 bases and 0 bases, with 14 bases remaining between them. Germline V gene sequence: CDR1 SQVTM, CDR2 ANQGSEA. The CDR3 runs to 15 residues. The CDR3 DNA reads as TGCAGCGTCGGACGGACGGGAGCAACTAATGAAAAACTGTTTTTT. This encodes CSVGRTGATNEKLFF. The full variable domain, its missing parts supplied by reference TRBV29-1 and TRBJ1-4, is SAVISQKPSRDICQRGTSLTIQCQVDSQVTMMFWYRQQPGQSLTLIATANQGSEATYESGFVIDKFPISRPNLTFSTLTVSNMSPEDSSIYLCSVGRTGATNEKLFFGSGTQLSVL.

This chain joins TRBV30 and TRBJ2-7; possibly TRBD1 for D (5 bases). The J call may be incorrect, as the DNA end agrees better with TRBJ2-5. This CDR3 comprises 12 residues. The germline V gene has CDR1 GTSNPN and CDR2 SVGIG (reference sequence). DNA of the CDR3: TGTGCCTGGAGTGTGTCCCAGGGGACCCAGTACTTC. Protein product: CAWSVSQGTQYF.

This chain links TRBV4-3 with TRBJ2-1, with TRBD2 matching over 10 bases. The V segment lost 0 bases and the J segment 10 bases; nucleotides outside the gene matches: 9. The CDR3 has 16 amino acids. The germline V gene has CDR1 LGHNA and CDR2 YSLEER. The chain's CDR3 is CASSQDGAGGVVEQFF. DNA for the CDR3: TGCGCCAGCAGCCAAGACGGAGCGGGAGGGGTCGTGGAGCAGTTCTTC.

CDR3 in DNA: TGTGCCAGCAGCCCCCAGGACAGTGAGCAGTTCTTC. The encoded protein is CASSPQDSEQFF. The chain is built from TRBV7-2 and TRBJ2-1; tentative D call: TRBD1 (6 bases). The CDR3 is made up of 12 amino acids. V lost 5 bases, J lost 9 bases, and 11 bases lay in between. CDR1 SGHTA and CDR2 FQGNSA come from the germline V gene.

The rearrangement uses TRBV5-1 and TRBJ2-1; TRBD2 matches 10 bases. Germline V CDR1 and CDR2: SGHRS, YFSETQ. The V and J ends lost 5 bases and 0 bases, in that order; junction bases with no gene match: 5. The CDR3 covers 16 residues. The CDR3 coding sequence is TGCGCCAGCAGAACGGGACTAGCGTACTCCTACAATGAGCAGTTCTTC. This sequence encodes CASRTGLAYSYNEQFF.

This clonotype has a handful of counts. The CDR3 bases are TGCAGCGTTGAAGAAGTGGGGGGAAACACTGAAGCTTTCTTT. Translating it yields CSVEEVGGNTEAFF. The chain has TRBV29-1 and TRBJ1-1; TRBD1 is a possible D gene (5 bases). CDR3 length equals 14 residues. V lost 0 bases and J lost 2, with 10 bases in between. CDR1 and CDR2 from the germline V gene are SQVTM and ANQGSEA.

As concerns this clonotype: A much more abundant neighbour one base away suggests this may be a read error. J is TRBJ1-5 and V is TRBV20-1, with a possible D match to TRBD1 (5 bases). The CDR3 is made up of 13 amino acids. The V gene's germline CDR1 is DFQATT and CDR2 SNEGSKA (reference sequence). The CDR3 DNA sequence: TGCAGTGCTAGGACTGAGGGGTACCAGCCCCGGCATTTT. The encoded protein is CSARTEGYQPRHF.

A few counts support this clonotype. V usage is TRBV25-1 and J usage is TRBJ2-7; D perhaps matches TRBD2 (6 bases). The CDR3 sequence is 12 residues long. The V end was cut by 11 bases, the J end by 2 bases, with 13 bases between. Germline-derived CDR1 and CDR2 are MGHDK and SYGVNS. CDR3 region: CASGGSPYEQYF. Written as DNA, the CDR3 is TGTGCCTCCGGGGGATCCCCCTACGAGCAGTACTTC.

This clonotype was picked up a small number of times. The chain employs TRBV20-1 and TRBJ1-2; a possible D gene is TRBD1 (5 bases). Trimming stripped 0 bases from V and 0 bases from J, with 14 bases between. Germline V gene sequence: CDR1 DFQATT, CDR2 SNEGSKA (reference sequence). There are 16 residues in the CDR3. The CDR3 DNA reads TGCAGTGCTAGAGATCCTAGCGACAGTGCTAACTATGGCTACACCTTC. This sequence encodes CSARDPSDSANYGYTF.

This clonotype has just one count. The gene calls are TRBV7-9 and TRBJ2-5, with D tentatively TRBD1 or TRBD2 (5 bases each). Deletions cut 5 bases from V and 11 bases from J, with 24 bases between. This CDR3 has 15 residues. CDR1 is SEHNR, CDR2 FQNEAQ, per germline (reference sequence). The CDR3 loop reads CASSPPTGLFHEQYF. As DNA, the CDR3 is TGTGCCAGCAGCCCACCAACGGGGCTATTCCATGAGCAGTACTTC.

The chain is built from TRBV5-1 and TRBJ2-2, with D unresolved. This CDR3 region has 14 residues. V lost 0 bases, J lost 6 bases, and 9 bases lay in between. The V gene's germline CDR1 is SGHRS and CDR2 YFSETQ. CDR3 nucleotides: TGCGCCAGCAGCTTGGATTTTTACCCCGGGGAGCTGTTTTTT. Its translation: CASSLDFYPGELFF.

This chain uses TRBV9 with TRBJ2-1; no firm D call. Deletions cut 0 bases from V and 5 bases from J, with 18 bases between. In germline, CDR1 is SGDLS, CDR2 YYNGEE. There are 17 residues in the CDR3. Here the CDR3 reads CASSVVSLVGPNNEQFF. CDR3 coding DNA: TGTGCCAGCAGCGTAGTCTCTCTAGTCGGTCCAAACAATGAGCAGTTCTTC. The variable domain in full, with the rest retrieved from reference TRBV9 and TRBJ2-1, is DSGVTQTPKHLITATGQRVTLRCSPRSGDLSVYWYQQSLDQGLQFLIQYYNGEERAKGNILERFSAQQFPDLHSELNLSSLELGDSALYFCASSVVSLVGPNNEQFFGPGTRLTVL.

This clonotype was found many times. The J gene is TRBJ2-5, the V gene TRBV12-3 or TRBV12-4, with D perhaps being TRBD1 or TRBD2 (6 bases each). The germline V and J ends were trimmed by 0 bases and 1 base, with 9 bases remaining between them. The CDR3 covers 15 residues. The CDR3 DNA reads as TGTGCCAGCAGTTTAGCGACGGGGGCCCAAGAGACCCAGTACTTC. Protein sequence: CASSLATGAQETQYF.

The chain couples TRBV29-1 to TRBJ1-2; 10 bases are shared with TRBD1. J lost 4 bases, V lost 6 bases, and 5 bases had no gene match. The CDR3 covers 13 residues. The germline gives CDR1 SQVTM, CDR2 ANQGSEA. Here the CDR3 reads CSVDRGRGYGYTF. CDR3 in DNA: TGCAGCGTCGACAGGGGGCGCGGCTATGGCTACACCTTC.

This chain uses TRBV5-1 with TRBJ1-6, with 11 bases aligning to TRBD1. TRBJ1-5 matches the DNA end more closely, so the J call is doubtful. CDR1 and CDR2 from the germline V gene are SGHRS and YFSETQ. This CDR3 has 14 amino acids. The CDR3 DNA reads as TGCGCCAGCAGCTTGTCCGGGACAGGGGGTACCCAGCATTTT. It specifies CASSLSGTGGTQHF.

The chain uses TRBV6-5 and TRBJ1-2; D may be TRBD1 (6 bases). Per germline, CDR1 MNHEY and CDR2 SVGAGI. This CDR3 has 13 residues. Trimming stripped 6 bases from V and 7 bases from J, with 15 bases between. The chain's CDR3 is CASRQQGRGGYTF. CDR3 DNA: TGTGCCAGCAGGCAACAGGGACGGGGTGGCTACACCTTC.

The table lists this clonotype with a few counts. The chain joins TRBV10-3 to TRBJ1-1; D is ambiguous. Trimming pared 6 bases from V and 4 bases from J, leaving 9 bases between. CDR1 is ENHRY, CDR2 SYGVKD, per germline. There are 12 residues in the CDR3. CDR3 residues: CAISTFGTEAFF. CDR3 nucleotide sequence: TGTGCCATCAGCACCTTCGGCACTGAAGCTTTCTTT.

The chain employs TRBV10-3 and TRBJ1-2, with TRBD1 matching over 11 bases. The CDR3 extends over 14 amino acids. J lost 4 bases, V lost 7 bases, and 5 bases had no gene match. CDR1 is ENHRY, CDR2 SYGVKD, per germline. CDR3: CAIKGQGEAYGYTF. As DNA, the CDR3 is TGTGCCATCAAGGGACAGGGGGAAGCCTATGGCTACACCTTC.

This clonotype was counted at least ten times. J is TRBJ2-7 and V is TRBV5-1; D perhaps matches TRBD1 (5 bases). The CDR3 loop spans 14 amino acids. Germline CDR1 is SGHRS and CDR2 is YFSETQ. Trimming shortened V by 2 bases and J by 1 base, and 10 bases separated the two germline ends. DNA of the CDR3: TGCGCCAGCAGCTTAGGCGACAGTTCCTACGAGCAGTACTTC. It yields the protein CASSLGDSSYEQYF.